One and the same sample provided the 27 T cell receptor beta chains below, sequenced in a study of CD8 T cells in ankylosing spondylitis. One entry per CDR3 protein, called by TCRdb with MiXCR from the 5' RACE reads. The data show some 87,000 distinct CDR3 sequences, 8.8% seen once. The sequencing sample was made of blood, either unsorted or a sorted T cell fraction (not recorded which). These receptor sequences come from a male donor with ankylosing spondylitis or in good health (not recorded which).

This clonotype has more than one count but fewer than ten. A much bigger clone sits one base away, suggesting this may be a read error. This chain joins TRBV25-1 and TRBJ1-6, with D maybe TRBD1 (6 bases). The germline CDR1 and CDR2 sequences are MGHDK and SYGVNS. Trimming cost V 2 bases and J 9 bases, with 14 bases left between them. The length of the CDR3 is 15 residues. CDR3 in DNA: TGTGCCAGCAGTGAACCTCACGGGACATTTTCACCCCTCCACTTT. Amino acid sequence: CASSEPHGTFSPLHF.

At least ten counts were recorded for this clonotype. This sequence joins TRBV5-1 and TRBJ1-1, with a weak D call TRBD1 (5 bases). V dropped 4 bases and J dropped 0 bases, with 13 bases sitting between them. Germline CDR1 is SGHRS and CDR2 is YFSETQ. The CDR3 loop spans 15 amino acids. CDR3 in DNA: TGCGCCAGCAGCATATTGCCACAGGTGAACACTGAAGCTTTCTTT. Translating it yields CASSILPQVNTEAFF.

The sample holds many counts of this clonotype. The chain recombines TRBV12-3 or TRBV12-4 with TRBJ1-4; tentative D call: TRBD1 (5 bases). This CDR3 has 13 amino acids. The germline V and J ends were trimmed by 6 bases and 13 bases, with 18 bases remaining between them. Written as DNA, the CDR3 is TGTGCCAGCAGCCCCGAGTGGCAGGGTGGACTGTTTTTT. It specifies CASSPEWQGGLFF.

This clonotype showed up many times. The rearrangement links TRBV6-5 to TRBJ1-2; 8 nucleotides line up with TRBD1. CDR3 length: 16 residues. V was clipped by 2 bases and J by 1 base; unmatched bases: 6. The germline V gene encodes CDR1 MNHEY and CDR2 SVGAGI. The DNA of the CDR3 is TGTGCCAGCAGTTACGGGCAGGGGGCCGTTAACTATGGCTACACCTTC. Translated: CASSYGQGAVNYGYTF.

The chain recombines TRBV20-1 with TRBJ2-7; TRBD2 matches at 14 bases. The CDR3 loop spans 15 amino acids. V trimming: 6 bases; J trimming: 3 bases; junction bases outside the gene matches: 7. The V gene's germline CDR1 is DFQATT and CDR2 SNEGSKA (reference sequence). The DNA of the CDR3 is TGCAGTGCCAGACTAGCGGGGGGGCCTTTCTACGAGCAGTACTTC. Its translation: CSARLAGGPFYEQYF.

This clonotype showed up just a few times. This chain connects TRBV11-1 to TRBJ2-2; tentative D call: TRBD1 (6 bases). Trimming took 3 bases from V and 2 from J, leaving 10 bases between them. This CDR3 contains 15 residues. Germline-derived CDR1 and CDR2 are SGHAT and FQDESV (reference sequence). The CDR3, as DNA: TGTGCCAGCAGCTTCTGGGGGCCCAACACCGGGGAGCTGTTTTTT. Protein product: CASSFWGPNTGELFF.

This clonotype was recorded at least ten times. The chain links TRBV4-2 to TRBJ2-7, with D hard to call. CDR3 size: 15 residues. Looked up from germline, CDR1 is LGHNA and CDR2 is YNFKEQ. Trimming removed 4 bases from V and 3 bases from J, with 16 bases in between. CDR3 residues: CASSPGFGSFYEQYF. The CDR3 nucleotides read TGTGCCAGCAGCCCAGGCTTCGGAAGCTTCTACGAGCAGTACTTC.

The genes are TRBV7-2 and TRBJ2-1; 10 positions agree with TRBD2. The germline V gene has CDR1 SGHTA and CDR2 FQGNSA. The CDR3 spans 15 residues. The V gene end was trimmed by 5 bases and the J gene end by 3 bases; junction bases not matched to a gene: 4. CDR3 coding DNA: TGTGCCAGCAGCCAGAGCGGGGGGGTCTACAATGAGCAGTTCTTC. Translation: CASSQSGGVYNEQFF.

This clonotype showed up many times. The V call is TRBV7-2, the J call TRBJ1-6; D is undetermined. The CDR3 length is 14 residues. V was pared by 6 bases and J by 8 bases, with 14 bases between. In germline, CDR1 is SGHTA, CDR2 FQGNSA. CDR3 sequence: CASSRAESDSPLHF. DNA of the CDR3: TGTGCCAGCAGTCGGGCAGAGTCGGATTCACCCCTCCACTTT.

This clonotype appeared many times. V and J are TRBV6-1 and TRBJ2-7; D is possibly TRBD2 (7 bases). CDR3 length: 13 amino acids. The germline V gene encodes CDR1 MNHNS and CDR2 SASEGT. Trimming left V 8 bases short and J 3 bases short, with 14 bases between. CDR3 protein: CASRGGGRYEQYF. CDR3 DNA: TGTGCCAGCCGGGGAGGGGGGCGCTACGAGCAGTACTTC.

This clonotype was counted at least ten times. This rearrangement joins TRBV7-8 to TRBJ2-1, with 10 bases matching TRBD2. The CDR3 loop spans 14 amino acids. V was pared by 0 bases and J by 10 bases, with 3 bases of the junction left unmatched. The V gene's germline CDR1 is SGHVS and CDR2 FQNEAQ. The CDR3 here is CASSLALAGTEQFF. DNA for the CDR3: TGTGCCAGCAGCTTAGCACTAGCGGGAACCGAGCAGTTCTTC.

This clonotype was seen at least ten times. The rearrangement links TRBV6-5 to TRBJ2-7; TRBD1 matches at 9 bases. Germline CDR1 is MNHEY and CDR2 is SVGAGI. The CDR3 consists of 16 residues. The V gene end was trimmed by 2 bases and the J gene end by 1 base; junction bases not matched to a gene: 6. The CDR3 nucleotides are TGTGCCAGCAGTTACGCTACCGGGACAGGGTCCTACGAGCAGTACTTC. It yields the protein CASSYATGTGSYEQYF.

At least ten counts were recorded for this clonotype. This rearrangement joins TRBV12-3 or TRBV12-4 to TRBJ2-3; either TRBD1 or TRBD2 may fit D (5 bases each). The CDR3 consists of 15 residues. Trimming shortened V by 5 bases and J by 5 bases, and 17 bases separated the two germline ends. DNA of the CDR3: TGTGCCAGCAGTCCCTACTCCGGGGCCGTAGATACGCAGTATTTT. It encodes CASSPYSGAVDTQYF.

This clonotype was counted many times. The chain combines TRBV5-6 with TRBJ2-7; 7 bases match TRBD1. Germline V gives CDR1 SGHDT, CDR2 YYEEEE. The ends lost 3 bases at V and 2 bases at J; junction bases unmatched: 5. The CDR3 has 14 amino acids. This CDR3 is CASSSTGTAYEQYF. The CDR3 bases are TGTGCCAGCAGCTCCACCGGGACAGCCTACGAGCAGTACTTC.

At least ten counts were recorded for this clonotype. V gene TRBV6-5 combines with J gene TRBJ1-2; D gene unclear. This CDR3 has 14 amino acids. The V end was cut by 2 bases, the J end by 2 bases, with 9 bases between. In germline, CDR1 is MNHEY, CDR2 SVGAGI. The CDR3 here is CASSYRPKNYGYTF. In nucleotides, the CDR3 is TGTGCCAGCAGTTACCGCCCAAAAAACTATGGCTACACCTTC.

On this clonotype itself: One base away lies a much larger clone, so this may be a sequencing read error. V and J are TRBV12-3 or TRBV12-4 and TRBJ1-5; TRBD1 matches at 8 bases. The closer fit of TRBJ2-3 to the DNA end suggests the J call may be wrong. This CDR3 contains 15 residues. CDR3 protein: CASSPRDRGIQPQYF. The DNA for the CDR3 is TGTGCCAGCAGTCCCAGAGACAGGGGAATTCAGCCCCAGTATTTT.

This clonotype has ten or more counts. This chain links TRBV5-6 with TRBJ2-3, with 7 bases matching TRBD1. This CDR3 has 15 residues. Unmatched junction bases numbered 6, after V lost 2 bases and J lost 3 bases. Germline lookup yields CDR1 SGHDT and CDR2 YYEEEE. CDR3 nucleotide sequence: TGTGCCAGCAGCTTCCGGGACAGATTAACAGATACGCAGTATTTT. It translates to CASSFRDRLTDTQYF.

This clonotype was detected ten times or more. DNA of the CDR3: TGTGCCAGCAGTTTTGACCAATACAATGAGCAGTTCTTC. It yields the protein CASSFDQYNEQFF. This chain links TRBV12-3 or TRBV12-4 with TRBJ2-1; D remains unclear. V lost 3 bases and J lost 4, with 7 bases in between. This CDR3 has 13 amino acids.

This clonotype has a count of ten or more. The genes are TRBV18 and TRBJ2-1; TRBD2 agrees at 10 bases. Germline V CDR1 and CDR2: KGHSH, LQKENI. The CDR3 spans 15 residues. V dropped 3 bases and J dropped 8; count of bases not matched to a gene: 7. The CDR3 bases are TGTGCCAGCTCACCTCCCAGCGGGGGGGCTGATGAGCAGTTCTTC. Its translation is CASSPPSGGADEQFF.

This clonotype was found a few times. The chain joins TRBV11-2 to TRBJ2-7, with D unresolved. V lost 4 bases and J lost 4, with 14 bases in between. Germline CDR1 reads SGHAT; CDR2 reads FQNNGV. The CDR3 is 14 amino acids. The CDR3 protein is CASSSLLKMYEQYF. The DNA for the CDR3 is TGTGCCAGCAGCTCGCTCCTTAAGATGTACGAGCAGTACTTC.

The chain combines TRBV7-9 with TRBJ1-1; the D is unclear. Looked up from germline, CDR1 is SEHNR and CDR2 is FQNEAQ (reference sequence). This CDR3 has 16 residues. V was clipped by 7 bases and J by 5 bases, with 23 bases between them. CDR3 DNA sequence: TGTGCCAGCACCTCACCCGCACGGACCCCGGGGACTGAAGCTTTCTTT. Translated, it gives CASTSPARTPGTEAFF.

This clonotype was counted many times. The V gene is TRBV28, the J gene TRBJ2-7; D may correspond to TRBD1 or TRBD2 (5 bases each). The length of the CDR3 is 15 residues. Germline lookup yields CDR1 MDHEN and CDR2 SYDVKM. Trimming removed 1 base from V and 2 bases from J, with 12 bases in between. The CDR3 bases are TGTGCCAGCAGTTTATTGGGGACGAGGACCTACGAGCAGTACTTC. The encoded protein is CASSLLGTRTYEQYF.

J is TRBJ2-3 and V is TRBV7-2, with D tentatively TRBD1 (5 bases). Germline V gives CDR1 SGHTA, CDR2 FQGNSA. Trimming shortened V by 5 bases and J by 0 bases, and 12 bases separated the two germline ends. The CDR3 contains 15 residues. The CDR3 loop is CASSRQGRSTDTQYF. CDR3 nucleotides: TGTGCCAGCAGCCGTCAGGGCCGTAGCACAGATACGCAGTATTTT.

This clonotype was seen ten or more times. This chain connects TRBV28 to TRBJ2-2, with 7 bases identical to TRBD2. The CDR3 sequence is 13 residues long. The germline gives CDR1 MDHEN, CDR2 SYDVKM. J lost 3 bases, V lost 11 bases, and 6 bases had no gene match. The CDR3 region has the DNA TGTGCCTGCTTCCGGGGGGACACCGGGGAGCTGTTTTTT. This codes for CACFRGDTGELFF.

This clonotype came up many times. The J gene is TRBJ2-2, the V gene TRBV4-1; D is unclear. Germline values: CDR1 MGHRA, CDR2 YSYEKL. CDR3 length: 12 residues. V lost 5 bases to trimming and J lost 1 base, with 2 bases between them. CDR3 in amino acids: CASSWNTGELFF. The CDR3 bases are TGCGCCAGCAGCTGGAACACCGGGGAGCTGTTTTTT.

This clonotype was seen many times. J is TRBJ1-6 and V is TRBV7-3; D not certain. Germline CDR1 SGHTA, CDR2 FQGTGA. The CDR3 consists of 15 residues. Trimming shortened V by 2 bases and J by 7 bases, and 12 bases separated the two germline ends. The CDR3 coding sequence is TGTGCCAGCAGCTTATCGGGTGGCTCGAATTCACCCCTCCACTTT. This gives the protein CASSLSGGSNSPLHF.

There are many counts of this clonotype. The genes are TRBV7-8 and TRBJ2-5; 8 nucleotides agree with TRBD2. V shed 2 bases, J shed 7 bases, and the junction held 6 bases outside the gene matches. The CDR3 consists of 14 residues. Germline CDR1 reads SGHVS; CDR2 reads FQNEAQ. The chain's CDR3 is CASSLNLAGGTQYF. The DNA of the CDR3 is TGTGCCAGCAGCTTAAATTTGGCGGGGGGGACCCAGTACTTC.